Reported below is one T cell receptor beta chain. Its antigen specificity is not known. Base quality data are lacking; no much larger clone is found one base away. Untouched CD4+ T cells were isolated from Ficoll-separated PBMC by magnetic bead negative selection, reaching an average purity of around 98%. Using magnetic beads, untouched CD4+ T cells were isolated from Ficoll-separated PBMC at approximately 98% purity, with only negligible CD8+ contamination. Peripheral blood mononuclear cells came from the buffy coats of a few healthy blood donors, who served as the study's donors. Each of the three donors was CMV seronegative. Genomic DNA was extracted with the DNeasy Blood & Tissue Kit. For each subject, genomic DNA from sorted CD137+CD4+ cells and from pre-culture CD4+ baseline samples underwent TCRB sequencing. This sample is drawn from a study of T cell repertoires and HLA-DP antigens (dated by TCRdb to 2017 to 2018). About the investigation overall: Using HeLa cells transduced to present allogeneic HLA-DP, the study set up an in vitro model of CD4+ T cell alloreactivity. On average, approximately 0.2 ug of DNA went in for sorted CD137+CD4+ samples, versus roughly 1,200 ng for pre-culture CD4+ samples. The three donors were two male and one female, with ages ranging from the 18-to-29 to the 60-to-69 age band. One alloantigen differed from self by one peptide-binding groove amino acid, whereas the other differed by ten, modelling structurally similar versus dissimilar alloantigens.

Study-wide findings and limitations: Sorted CD137+ cells showed similar clonality against both alloantigens, at about 0.39, which was much higher than the roughly 0.04 seen in pre-culture samples. Average cumulative frequency of clones undetected before culture was approximately 40% against one allele and around 51% against the other. Limitations were identified as the inclusion of only a few donors, the use of a non-physiological HeLa antigen-presenting system, and the use of total CD4+ responder cells. Naive and memory CD4+ repertoires were not analysed separately.

The immunoSEQ multiplex PCR, with forward primers for 54 TRBV segments and reverse primers for 13 TRBJ segments, was used to amplify TCRB CDR3 regions. Pre-culture CD4+ samples were sequenced at deep resolution, targeting some 200,000 T cell genomes. Amplicons were sequenced on an Illumina HiSeq System, producing 87 bp reads covering the CDR3. The original methods were these. Reads were corrected for PCR and sequencing errors, and CDR3 regions were defined by alignment to IMGT reference sequences. Synthetic template pools were used to estimate template counts and unique rearrangement counts. Clonality was computed by subtracting Pielou's evenness from 1. Richness was estimated with the Daley-Smith estimator. Morisita's index served as the measure of repertoire overlap. A clone counted as low-abundance if it appeared in cultured samples but went undetected in the pre-culture repertoire of the same donor. Imported from immuneACCESS, the table was reduced by TCRdb to in-frame sequences with V and J called. These copies leave out some clones; in studies compared against another copy, an unresolved V gene accounts for under half, and the cause of the remainder is not known. V and J calls and clone size are given by that table; D and trimming were obtained from the DNA. Across this sample there are approximately 110,000 clones, with 80% to 95% seen only once. The ten largest clones take up under 0.35% of the sample.

V is reduced by 7 bases and J by 8 bases, leaving a spacing of 14 bases between them. The germline V gene encodes CDR1 SQVTM and CDR2 ANQGSEA. The CDR3 measures 12 amino acids from cysteine to phenylalanine. Only the CDR3 region is kept as DNA, spanning 36 bases read in frame from base 1. Sequencing input: CD4+ T cells from PBMCs. The chain is assembled from TRBV29-1 and TRBJ1-4; TRBD1 is a possible D gene, resting on 6 matching bases. The receptor's source is a woman younger than 30 in good health and CMV-seronegative. The CDR3 has the sequence CSASGTREKLFF. The sequenced DNA: TGCAGCGCCAGCGGGACAAGAGAAAAACTGTTTTTT.